The next 8 T cell receptor beta chains were all read from a single sample in a study of shared clonotypes between healthy human individuals. CD45RO-negative, CCR7-positively selected cells formed the naive CD8 fraction, excluding terminally differentiated effector memory CD45RA+ cells. The repertoire was sequenced with immunoSEQ multiplex PCR; TCRdb's copy has only in-frame clones and lacks some. The table shows about 2.1 million clones, with roughly 91% occurring only once. Sequencing was done on a sample of naive CD8+ T cells from PBMCs. These receptors all come from a man aged 18 to 30 in good health. Some clones in this sample may be carry-over from other donors' samples.

This clone was detected only once. The rearrangement links TRBV5-1 to TRBJ2-7; 7 bases map to TRBD1. This CDR3 contains 15 residues. Germline assignment: CDR1 SGHRS and CDR2 YFSETQ. Trimming at V came to 4 bases and at J to 0 bases, leaving 7 bases not matched to a gene. CDR3 sequence (DNA): TGCGCCAGCAGCCCCTGGGACAGTTCCTCCTACGAGCAGTACTTC. Its protein is CASSPWDSSSYEQYF.

The chain has TRBV6-1 and TRBJ1-1; 8 nucleotides match TRBD1. The CDR3 is 14 amino acids. The V gene's germline CDR1 is MNHNS and CDR2 SASEGT. V dropped 3 bases and J dropped 4; count of bases not matched to a gene: 4. The CDR3 sequence is CASSDRGQGTEAFF. The CDR3 DNA reads as TGTGCCAGCAGTGACAGGGGGCAAGGCACTGAAGCTTTCTTT.

The V call is TRBV7-9, the J call TRBJ2-3, with D possibly being TRBD2 (5 bases). Germline lookup yields CDR1 SEHNR and CDR2 FQNEAQ (reference sequence). The CDR3 contains 12 residues. Trimming took 6 bases from V and 6 from J, leaving 10 bases between them. The CDR3 protein is CASSEERDTQYF. DNA for the CDR3: TGTGCCAGCAGTGAAGAGCGGGATACGCAGTATTTT.

This clone was counted only a few times. This chain uses TRBV9 with TRBJ2-1; 8 nucleotides agree with TRBD2. From germline, CDR1 is SGDLS and CDR2 YYNGEE. The CDR3 contains 14 residues. V gave up 4 bases and J gave up 9 bases; unmatched junction bases: 9. For the CDR3, the DNA is TGTGCCAGCAGCACCCCGGGAGGGGATCTTGAGCAGTTCTTC. Amino acid sequence: CASSTPGGDLEQFF.

The chain combines TRBV27 with TRBJ2-1; 7 nucleotides agree with TRBD1. From germline, CDR1 is MNHEY and CDR2 SMNVEV (reference sequence). Germline trimming cut 2 bases from V and 6 bases from J; bases unmatched to any gene: 7. This CDR3 region has 15 residues. The CDR3 here is CASSLSVGTANEQFF. The CDR3 DNA reads as TGTGCCAGCAGTTTAAGCGTGGGGACAGCCAATGAGCAGTTCTTC.

The J gene is TRBJ2-7, the V gene TRBV27, with D uncertain. Trimming removed 2 bases from V and 5 bases from J, with 10 bases in between. Per germline, CDR1 MNHEY and CDR2 SMNVEV (reference sequence). CDR3 length: 13 amino acids. The CDR3 here is CASSLGIVNEQYF. The DNA for the CDR3 is TGTGCCAGCAGTTTAGGGATCGTTAACGAGCAGTACTTC.

The rearrangement links TRBV7-9 to TRBJ2-5; no firm D call. Per germline, CDR1 SEHNR and CDR2 FQNEAQ (reference sequence). Trimming removed 5 bases from V and 1 base from J, with 8 bases in between. CDR3 length: 13 amino acids. CDR3 region: CASSRPFQETQYF. The DNA for the CDR3 is TGTGCCAGCAGCCGGCCGTTCCAAGAGACCCAGTACTTC.

The V gene is TRBV14, the J gene TRBJ1-3, with 7 bases lining up with TRBD1. The V gene's germline CDR1 is SGHDN and CDR2 FVKESK. The CDR3 is made up of 15 amino acids. V dropped 4 bases and J dropped 3; count of bases not matched to a gene: 6. CDR3 sequence: CASSLWQGGGNTIYF. The CDR3 nucleotides read TGTGCCAGCAGCCTATGGCAGGGGGGTGGAAACACCATATATTTT.